The sample holds a few counts of the clone carrying this TCR beta chain. Profiling relied on immunoSEQ multiplex PCR, and the TCRdb table lists in-frame clones only, not all of them. The sample lists around 80,000 clones; about 88% were seen once. The CDR3 has 17 amino acids. Trimming stripped 2 bases from V and 2 bases from J, with 19 bases between. The data belong to a study of control samples from healthy donors and cancer patients. The chain recombines TRBV23-1 with TRBJ2-7, with D possibly TRBD1 on 5 matching bases. TRBV23-1 is an ORF, and what it does is uncertain. Sequenced material: blood. The TCR originated in a woman aged 50 to 65 in good health. CDR3 in amino acids: CASSQTQKTTDPYEQYF. Written as DNA, the CDR3 is TGCGCCAGCAGTCAAACCCAAAAGACGACAGACCCCTACGAGCAGTACTTC.